This T cell receptor (beta chain) came from a study of control samples from healthy donors and cancer patients. Germline V CDR1 and CDR2: KGHSH, LQKENI. This CDR3 has 15 amino acids. Trimming took 5 bases from V and 6 from J; bases not matched to a gene: 5. The assay was immunoSEQ multiplex PCR, and TCRdb's table has in-frame clones only and misses some. The top ten clones hold 5% to 6.5% of a sample with 150,000 or so clones, roughly 94% of them seen once. This clone has just one count. The sequenced sample was blood. The chain carries TRBV18 and TRBJ2-1; 12 nucleotides line up with TRBD1. This sequence was found in a man aged 35-49 years in good health. This CDR3 reads CASSGTGGYVNEQFF. CDR3 DNA sequence: TGTGCCAGCTCAGGGACAGGGGGCTATGTCAATGAGCAGTTCTTC.